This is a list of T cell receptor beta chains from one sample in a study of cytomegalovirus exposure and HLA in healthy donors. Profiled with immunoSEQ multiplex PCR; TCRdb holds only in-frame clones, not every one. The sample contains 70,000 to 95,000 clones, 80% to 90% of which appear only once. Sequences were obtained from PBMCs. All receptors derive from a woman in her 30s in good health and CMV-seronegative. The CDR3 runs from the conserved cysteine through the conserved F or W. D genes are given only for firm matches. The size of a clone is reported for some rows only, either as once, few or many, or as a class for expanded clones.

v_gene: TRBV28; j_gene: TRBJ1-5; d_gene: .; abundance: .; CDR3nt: TGTGCCAGCAGTTTGTTTTCCCGGGATGGACAGAATAATCAGCCCCAGCATTTT; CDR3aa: CASSLFSRDGQNNQPQHF
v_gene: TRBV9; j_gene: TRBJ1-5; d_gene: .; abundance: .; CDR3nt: TGTGCCAGCAGCGAGGGGGGGGGTAGGGGCAACCAGCCCCAGCATTTT; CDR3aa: CASSEGGGRGNQPQHF
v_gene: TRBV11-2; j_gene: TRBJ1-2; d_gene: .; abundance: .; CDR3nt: TGTGCCAGCAGCTTAGCGGATTCAGGGGTGGGCTACACCTTC; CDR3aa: CASSLADSGVGYTF
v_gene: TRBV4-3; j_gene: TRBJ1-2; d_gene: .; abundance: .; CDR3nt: TGCGCCAGCAGCCAAGACGGCAGGGCTGGCTACACCTTC; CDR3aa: CASSQDGRAGYTF
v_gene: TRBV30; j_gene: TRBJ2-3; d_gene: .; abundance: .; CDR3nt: TGTGCCTGGAGAAAGTTAGCGTCTAGCACAGATACGCAGTATTTT; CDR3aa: CAWRKLASSTDTQYF
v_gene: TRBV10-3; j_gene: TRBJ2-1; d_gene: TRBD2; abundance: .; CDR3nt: TGTGCCATCAGTGGAGGCGGGGGGTTCGACAATGAGCAGTTCTTC; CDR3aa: CAISGGGGFDNEQFF
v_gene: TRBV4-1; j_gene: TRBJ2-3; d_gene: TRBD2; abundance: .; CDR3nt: TGCGCCAGCAGCCAGGGGACTAGCGGGAGTATACAAGATACGCAGTATTTT; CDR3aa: CASSQGTSGSIQDTQYF
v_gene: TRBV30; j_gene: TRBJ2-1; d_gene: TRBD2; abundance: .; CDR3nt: TGTGCCTGGAGGTCCGCGGGAGGGGACAATGAGCAGTTCTTC; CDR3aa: CAWRSAGGDNEQFF
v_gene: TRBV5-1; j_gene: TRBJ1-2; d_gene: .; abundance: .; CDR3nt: TGCGCCAGCAGCTTCGGGACACAATATCTCCTCTATGGCTACACCTTC; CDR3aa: CASSFGTQYLLYGYTF
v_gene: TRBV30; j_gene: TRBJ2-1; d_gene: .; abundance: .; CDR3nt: TGTGCCTGGACCACGGACAGTCCCCTATACAATGAGCAGTTCTTC; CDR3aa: CAWTTDSPLYNEQFF
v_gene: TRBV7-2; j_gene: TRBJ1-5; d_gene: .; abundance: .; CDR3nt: TGTGCCAGCAGCTTAGATGGCAGGGTTAATCAGCCCCAGCATTTT; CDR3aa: CASSLDGRVNQPQHF
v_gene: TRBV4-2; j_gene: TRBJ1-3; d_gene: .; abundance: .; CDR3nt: TGTGCCAGCAGCCCCCCGCGGGCGGCACGACGCTCTGGAAACACCATATATTTT; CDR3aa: CASSPPRAARRSGNTIYF
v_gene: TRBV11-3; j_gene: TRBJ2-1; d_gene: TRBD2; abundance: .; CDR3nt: TGTGCCAGCAGCTTGTCGGGAGGCAGCGAGCAGTTCTTC; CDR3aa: CASSLSGGSEQFF
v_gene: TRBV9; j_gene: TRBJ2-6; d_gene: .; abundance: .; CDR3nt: TGTGCCAGCAACCCAGGGTTGCCTGGGGCCAACGTCCTGACTTTC; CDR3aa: CASNPGLPGANVLTF
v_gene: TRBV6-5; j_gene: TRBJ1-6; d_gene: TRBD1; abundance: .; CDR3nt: TGTGCCAGCAGTTACTCTGGACAGGCCAATTCACCCCTCCACTTT; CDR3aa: CASSYSGQANSPLHF
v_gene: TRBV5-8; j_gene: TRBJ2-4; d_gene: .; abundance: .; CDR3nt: TGTGCCAGCAACCCAAGTTCGGGGGGCAGGCGGCAGTACTTC; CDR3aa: CASNPSSGGRRQYF
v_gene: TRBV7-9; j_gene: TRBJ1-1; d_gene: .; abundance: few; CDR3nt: TGTGCCAGCAGCTTATACAGGAACACTGAAGCTTTCTTT; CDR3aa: CASSLYRNTEAFF
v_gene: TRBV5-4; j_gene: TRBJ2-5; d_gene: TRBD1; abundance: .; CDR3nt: TGTGCCAGCACCCGGACAGGGGATATCGAGACCCAGTACTTC; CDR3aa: CASTRTGDIETQYF
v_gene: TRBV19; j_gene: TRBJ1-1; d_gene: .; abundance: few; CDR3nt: TGTGCCAGTAGTATAGATAACCGCGGGGAAGCTTTCTTT; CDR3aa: CASSIDNRGEAFF
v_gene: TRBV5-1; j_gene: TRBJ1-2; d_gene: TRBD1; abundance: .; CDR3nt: TGCGCCAGCAGCCCGGGGACAGGGGCCGATAACTATGGCTACACCTTC; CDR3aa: CASSPGTGADNYGYTF
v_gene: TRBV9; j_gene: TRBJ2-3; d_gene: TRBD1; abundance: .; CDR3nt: TGTGCCAGCAGCGTAGAGGGGGCTGGCACAGATACGCAGTATTTT; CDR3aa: CASSVEGAGTDTQYF
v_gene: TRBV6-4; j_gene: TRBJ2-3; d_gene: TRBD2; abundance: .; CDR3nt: TGTGCCAGCAGTGAGCGGGAGGGCACAGATACGCAGTATTTT; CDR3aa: CASSEREGTDTQYF
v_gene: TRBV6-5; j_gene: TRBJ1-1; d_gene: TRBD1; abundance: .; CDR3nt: TGTGCCAGCACCCAGGGGGCCTTACCGAACACTGAAGCTTTCTTT; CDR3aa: CASTQGALPNTEAFF
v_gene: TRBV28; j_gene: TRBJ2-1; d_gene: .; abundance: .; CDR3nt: TGTGCCAGCAGTTTTTCCCTAGGGGTATCCTACAATGAGCAGTTCTTC; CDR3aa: CASSFSLGVSYNEQFF
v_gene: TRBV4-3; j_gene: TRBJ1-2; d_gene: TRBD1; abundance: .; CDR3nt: TGCGCCAGCAGCCAAGACAGGGGGCTTAGCGGCTACACCTTC; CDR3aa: CASSQDRGLSGYTF
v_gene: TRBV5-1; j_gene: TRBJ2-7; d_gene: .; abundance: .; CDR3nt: TGCGCCAGCAGCCCGAATTCGGGGTCCACCTACGAGCAGTACTTC; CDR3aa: CASSPNSGSTYEQYF
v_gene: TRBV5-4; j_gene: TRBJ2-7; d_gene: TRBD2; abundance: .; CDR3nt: TGTGCCAGCAGCACAGGGACTAGCGGACACTACGAGCAGTACTTC; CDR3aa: CASSTGTSGHYEQYF
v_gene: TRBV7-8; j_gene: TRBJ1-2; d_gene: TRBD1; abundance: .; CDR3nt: TGTGCCAGCAGCCGAGACCAGGGACAGGAAAGAAGGAACTATGGCTACACCTTC; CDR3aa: CASSRDQGQERRNYGYTF
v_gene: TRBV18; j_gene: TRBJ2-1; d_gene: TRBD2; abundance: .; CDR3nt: TGTGCCAGCTCACCAGGGACTAGCGGGAGGTCAAGTGAGCAGTTCTTC; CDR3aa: CASSPGTSGRSSEQFF
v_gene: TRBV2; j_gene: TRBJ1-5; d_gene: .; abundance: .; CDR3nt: TGTGCCAGCCGCGGGGGCACGGGTCAGCCCCAGCATTTT; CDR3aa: CASRGGTGQPQHF
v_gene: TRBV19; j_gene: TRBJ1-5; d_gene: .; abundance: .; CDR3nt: TGTGCCAGTAGCCAACAGGGAGGGGGCAATCAGCCCCAGCATTTT; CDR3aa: CASSQQGGGNQPQHF
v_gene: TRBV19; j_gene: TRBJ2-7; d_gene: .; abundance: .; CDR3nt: TGTGCCAGTAGTATAAGCGGCTACGAGCAGTACTTC; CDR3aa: CASSISGYEQYF
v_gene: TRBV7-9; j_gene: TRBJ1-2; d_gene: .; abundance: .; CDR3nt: TGTTCCAGCAGCTCTTTAATTTTCCGGGGTACCGGGACTCGGGGCTACACCTTC; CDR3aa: CSSSSLIFRGTGTRGYTF
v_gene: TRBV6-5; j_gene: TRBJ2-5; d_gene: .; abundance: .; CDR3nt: TGTGCCAGCAGCCCCGGACTATTGGGGGTAGAGACCCAGTACTTC; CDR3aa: CASSPGLLGVETQYF
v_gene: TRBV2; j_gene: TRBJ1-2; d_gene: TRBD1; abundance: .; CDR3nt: TGTGCCAGCAGCCCCAACAGGGGCGGCGGCTATGGCTACACCTTC; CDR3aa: CASSPNRGGGYGYTF
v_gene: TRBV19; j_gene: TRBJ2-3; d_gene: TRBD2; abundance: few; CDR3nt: TGTGCCAGTAGAACTAGCGGGAGCACAGATACGCAGTATTTT; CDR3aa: CASRTSGSTDTQYF
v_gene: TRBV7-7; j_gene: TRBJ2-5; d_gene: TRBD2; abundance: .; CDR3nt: TGTGCTAGCAGCTTAGAACCCAGCGGGAGCAGGGAGACCCAGTACTTC; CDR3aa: CASSLEPSGSRETQYF
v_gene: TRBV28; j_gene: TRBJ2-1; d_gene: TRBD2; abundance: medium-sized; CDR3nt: TGTGCCAGCAGCCACAGGACTAGCGGGAGCTCCTACAATGAGCAGTTCTTC; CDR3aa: CASSHRTSGSSYNEQFF
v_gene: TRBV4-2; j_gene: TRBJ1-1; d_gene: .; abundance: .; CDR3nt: TGTGCCAGCAGCCAGCTTAAGACAAACTTGAACACTGAAGCTTTCTTT; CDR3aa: CASSQLKTNLNTEAFF
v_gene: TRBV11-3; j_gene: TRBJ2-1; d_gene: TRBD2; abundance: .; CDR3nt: TGTGCCAGCAGCTTCCTAGCGGCCGCCTACAATGAGCAGTTCTTC; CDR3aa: CASSFLAAAYNEQFF
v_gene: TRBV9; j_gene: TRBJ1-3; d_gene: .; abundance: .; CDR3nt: TGTGCCAGCAGAGCCCCCACGCAAGAGGGGGGGGGTGAGGCAGGAAACACCATATATTTT; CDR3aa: CASRAPTQEGGGEAGNTIYF
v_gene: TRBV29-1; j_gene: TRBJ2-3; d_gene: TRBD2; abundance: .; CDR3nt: TGCAGCGTTGTGGGTCTAGCGGGAGTTAAAGATACGCAGTATTTT; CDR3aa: CSVVGLAGVKDTQYF
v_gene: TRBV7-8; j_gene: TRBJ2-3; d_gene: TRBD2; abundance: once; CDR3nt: TGTGCCAGCAGCTTAGAAGGACTAGCGGGACAACATACGCAGTATTTT; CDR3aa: CASSLEGLAGQHTQYF
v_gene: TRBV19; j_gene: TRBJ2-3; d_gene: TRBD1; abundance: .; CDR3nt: TGTGCCAGTAGGCGACAGGGGGTAAGCACAGATACGCAGTATTTT; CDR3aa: CASRRQGVSTDTQYF
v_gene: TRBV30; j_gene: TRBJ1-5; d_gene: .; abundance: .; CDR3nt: TGTGCCTGGAGTGTGCAGGGTGGTCAGCCCCAGCATTTT; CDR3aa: CAWSVQGGQPQHF
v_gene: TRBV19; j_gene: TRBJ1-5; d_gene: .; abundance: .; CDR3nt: TGTGCCAGTAGGTCACAGGGCAATCAGCCCCAGCATTTT; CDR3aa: CASRSQGNQPQHF
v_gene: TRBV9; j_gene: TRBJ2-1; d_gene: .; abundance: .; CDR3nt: TGTGCCAGCAGCCCTCCTAGCGTAGTTGAGCAGTTCTTC; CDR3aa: CASSPPSVVEQFF
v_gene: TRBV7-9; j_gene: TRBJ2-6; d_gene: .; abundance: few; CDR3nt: TGTTCCAGCAGCTTACCATTCAGGGCTACTGGGGCCAACGTCCTGACTTTC; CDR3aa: CSSSLPFRATGANVLTF
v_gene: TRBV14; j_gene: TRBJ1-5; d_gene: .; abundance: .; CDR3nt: TGTGCCAGCAGCCGGGGGGGTAGCAATCAGCCCCAGCATTTT; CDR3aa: CASSRGGSNQPQHF
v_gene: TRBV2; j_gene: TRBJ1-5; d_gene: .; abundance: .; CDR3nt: TGTGCCAGCAGACCCCTCGTACAGGGAGCAGGCAATCAGCCCCAGCATTTT; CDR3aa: CASRPLVQGAGNQPQHF
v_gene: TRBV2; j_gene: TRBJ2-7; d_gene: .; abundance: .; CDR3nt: TGTGCCAGCAGTGTAAAGAGACTTTCCTCCTACGAGCAGTACTTC; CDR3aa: CASSVKRLSSYEQYF